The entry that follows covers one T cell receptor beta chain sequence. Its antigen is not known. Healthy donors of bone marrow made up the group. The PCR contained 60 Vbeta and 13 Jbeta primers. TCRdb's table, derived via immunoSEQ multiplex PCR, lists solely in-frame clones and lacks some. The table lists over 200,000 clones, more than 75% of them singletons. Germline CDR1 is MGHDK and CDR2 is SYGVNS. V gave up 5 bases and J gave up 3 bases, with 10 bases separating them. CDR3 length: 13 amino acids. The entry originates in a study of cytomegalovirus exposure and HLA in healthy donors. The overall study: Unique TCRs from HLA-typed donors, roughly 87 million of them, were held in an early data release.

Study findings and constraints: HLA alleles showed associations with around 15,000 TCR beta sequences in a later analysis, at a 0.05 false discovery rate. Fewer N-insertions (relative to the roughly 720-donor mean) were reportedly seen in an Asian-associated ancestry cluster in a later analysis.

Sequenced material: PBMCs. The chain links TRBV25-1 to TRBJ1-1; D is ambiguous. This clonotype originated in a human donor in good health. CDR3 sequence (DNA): TGTGCCAGCAGTCTGGCGCAGGACACTGAAGCTTTCTTT. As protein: CASSLAQDTEAFF. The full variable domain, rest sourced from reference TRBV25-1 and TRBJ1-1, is EADIYQTPRYLVIGTGKKITLECSQTMGHDKMYWYQQDPGMELHLIHYSYGVNSTEKGDLSSESTVSRIRTEHFPLTLESARPSHTSQYLCASSLAQDTEAFFGQGTRLTVV.